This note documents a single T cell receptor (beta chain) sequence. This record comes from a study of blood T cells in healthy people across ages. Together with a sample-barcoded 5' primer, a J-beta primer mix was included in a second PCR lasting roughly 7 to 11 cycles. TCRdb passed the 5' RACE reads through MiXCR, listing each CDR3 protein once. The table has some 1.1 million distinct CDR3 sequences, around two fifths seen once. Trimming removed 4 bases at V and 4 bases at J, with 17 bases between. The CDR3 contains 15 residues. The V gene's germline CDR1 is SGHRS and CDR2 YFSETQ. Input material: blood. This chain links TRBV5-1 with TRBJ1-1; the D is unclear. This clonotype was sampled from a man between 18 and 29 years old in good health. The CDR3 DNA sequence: TGCGCCAGCAGCCGTGCAACTTCTGAGGGCACTGAAGCTTTCTTT. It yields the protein CASSRATSEGTEAFF.